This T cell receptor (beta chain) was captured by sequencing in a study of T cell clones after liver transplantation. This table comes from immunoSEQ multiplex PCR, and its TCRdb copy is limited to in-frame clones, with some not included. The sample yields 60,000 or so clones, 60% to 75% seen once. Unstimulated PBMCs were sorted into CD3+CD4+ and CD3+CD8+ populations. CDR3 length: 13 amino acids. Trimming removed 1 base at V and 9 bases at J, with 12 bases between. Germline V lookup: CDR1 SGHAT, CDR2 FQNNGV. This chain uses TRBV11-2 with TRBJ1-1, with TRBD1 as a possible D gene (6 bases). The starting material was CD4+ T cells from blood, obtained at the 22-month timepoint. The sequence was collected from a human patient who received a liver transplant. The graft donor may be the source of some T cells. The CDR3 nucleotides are TGTGCCAGCAGCTTAGCGACAGGTAGTCAAGCTTTCTTT. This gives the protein CASSLATGSQAFF.